This paragraph covers one T cell receptor (beta chain) sequence. As yet, its antigen is unknown. The survey-level immunoSEQ assay was used. Every PCR reaction included synthetic inline CDR3 controls for all V-J pairings. The repertoire was sequenced with immunoSEQ multiplex PCR; TCRdb's copy has only in-frame clones and lacks some. The table includes more than 30,000 clones, 90% to 95% detected once. This record comes from a study of multiple sclerosis patients with progressive multifocal leukoencephalopathy. CDR3 length: 15 residues. Germline V gives CDR1 MNHEY, CDR2 SVGAGI. With 5 bases removed from V and 0 bases from J, the gap between germline ends came to 11 bases. General study results and limits: Expanded clones at PML onset predated and persisted through natalizumab therapy.

Time point denoted: before natalizumab initiation. The chain uses TRBV6-5 and TRBJ1-5; D uncertain. The sequenced sample was PBMCs. This TCR came from a man aged 25-45 years with multiple sclerosis. The CDR3 loop reads CASSQVRNSNQPQHF. As DNA, the CDR3 is TGTGCCAGCAGTCAGGTCAGGAATAGCAATCAGCCCCAGCATTTT.